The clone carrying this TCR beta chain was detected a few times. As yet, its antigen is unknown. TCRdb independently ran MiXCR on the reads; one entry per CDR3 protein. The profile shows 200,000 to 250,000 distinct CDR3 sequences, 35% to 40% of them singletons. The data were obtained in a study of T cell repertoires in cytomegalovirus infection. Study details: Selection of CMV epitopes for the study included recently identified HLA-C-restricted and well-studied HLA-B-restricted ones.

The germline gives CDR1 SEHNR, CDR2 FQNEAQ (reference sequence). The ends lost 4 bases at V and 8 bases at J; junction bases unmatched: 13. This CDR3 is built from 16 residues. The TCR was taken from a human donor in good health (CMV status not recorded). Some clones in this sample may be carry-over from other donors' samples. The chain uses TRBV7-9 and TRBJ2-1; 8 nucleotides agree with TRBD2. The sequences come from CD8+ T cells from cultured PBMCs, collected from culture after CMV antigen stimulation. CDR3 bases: TGTGCCAGCAGCTCCTCGAGCGGGAGTAGGGTACATGAGCAGTTCTTC. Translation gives CASSSSSGSRVHEQFF.